The sequence of this T cell receptor (beta chain) was determined in a study of PD-1 blockade in classical Hodgkin lymphoma. Time point meaning: cycle 4 day 1 (C4D1), after more than five weeks of nivolumab. Relapse was seen in all patients after autologous stem cell transplantation, and brentuximab vedotin exposure was variable. CD4+ T cells were purified from thawed PBMCs by negative selection. The CDR3 contains 15 residues. Germline V gene sequence: CDR1 MGHRA, CDR2 YSYEKL. The ends were cut back, 0 bases at V and 6 bases at J, with 12 bases in the middle. The repertoire was sequenced with immunoSEQ multiplex PCR; TCRdb's copy has only in-frame clones and lacks some. The sample lists roughly 29,000 clones; 75% to 90% were seen once.

The receptor comes from a human donor with classical Hodgkin lymphoma. This chain joins TRBV4-1 and TRBJ2-4, with TRBD1 as a possible D gene (6 bases). The sequenced sample was CD4+ T cells from blood, obtained before the fourth cycle of nivolumab. CDR3: CASSQDRGRGNIQYF. CDR3 nucleotide sequence: TGCGCCAGCAGCCAAGATCGGGGCAGGGGAAACATTCAGTACTTC.